Following are 5 T cell receptor beta chains from one sample sequenced in a study of blood T cell repertoires in COVID-19. The data were produced by immunoSEQ multiplex PCR, yet TCRdb's version contains in-frame clones alone and is incomplete. The sample includes 80,000 or so clones, 82% of them seen just once. Sequenced input: peripheral blood. The source is a man aged 55 to 70 with acute or convalescent COVID-19.

This chain connects TRBV5-1 to TRBJ2-5; D possibly corresponds to TRBD2 (5 bases). In germline, CDR1 is SGHRS, CDR2 YFSETQ. CDR3 length: 15 amino acids. V was clipped by 5 bases and J by 2 bases, with 16 bases between them. The CDR3 sequence is CASRSSAGGQETQYF. The CDR3 coding sequence is TGCGCCAGCAGATCCTCGGCGGGTGGGCAAGAGACCCAGTACTTC.

This clone was detected a few times. The rearrangement uses TRBV7-9 and TRBJ1-1; 10 bases are shared with TRBD1. There are 18 residues in the CDR3. The junction had 12 bases not matched to a gene; V was cut back by 5 bases and J by 0 bases. Germline V gene lookup returns CDR1 SEHNR and CDR2 FQNEAQ (reference sequence). CDR3: CASSPADRGRGMNTEAFF. CDR3 bases: TGTGCCAGCAGCCCGGCCGACAGGGGGCGTGGAATGAACACTGAAGCTTTCTTT.

The CDR3 sequence: CASSSTGTGYGYGYTF. The CDR3 DNA reads TGTGCCAGCAGTTCTACCGGGACAGGGTACGGGTATGGCTACACCTTC. The V gene is TRBV28, the J gene TRBJ1-2; 9 nucleotides line up with TRBD1. The CDR3 contains 16 residues. Losses at the gene ends were 4 bases for V and 5 bases for J; bases not matched to a gene: 11. Germline-derived CDR1 and CDR2 are MDHEN and SYDVKM.

The sample holds a few counts of this clone. The chain combines TRBV28 with TRBJ1-5, with a weak D call TRBD1 (6 bases). The CDR3 runs to 16 residues. The V and J ends lost 1 base and 12 bases respectively, with 22 bases between them. From germline, CDR1 is MDHEN and CDR2 SYDVKM. CDR3 DNA: TGTGCCAGCAGTTTATATTTCGACGCAGGGGAGAGTCTCCAGCATTTT. This sequence encodes CASSLYFDAGESLQHF.

The chain couples TRBV20-1 to TRBJ1-3; a weak D match, TRBD1 (5 bases). The CDR3 extends over 14 amino acids. Trimming removed 3 bases at V and 3 bases at J, with 12 bases between. Germline-derived CDR1 and CDR2 are DFQATT and SNEGSKA (reference sequence). In nucleotides, the CDR3 is TGCAGTGCTAGTGGTCAGGGTAATGGAAACACCATATATTTT. It is translated as CSASGQGNGNTIYF.